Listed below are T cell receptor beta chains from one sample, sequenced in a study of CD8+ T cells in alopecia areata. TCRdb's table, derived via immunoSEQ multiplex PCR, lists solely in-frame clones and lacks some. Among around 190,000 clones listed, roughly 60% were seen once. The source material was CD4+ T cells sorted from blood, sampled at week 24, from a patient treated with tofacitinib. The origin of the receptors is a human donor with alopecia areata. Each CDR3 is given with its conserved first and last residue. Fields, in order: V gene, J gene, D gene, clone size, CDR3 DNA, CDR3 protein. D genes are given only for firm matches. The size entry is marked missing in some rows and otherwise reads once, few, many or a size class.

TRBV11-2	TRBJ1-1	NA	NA	TGTGCCAGCAGCTTAGGGACAGTGAACACTGAAGCTTTCTTT	CASSLGTVNTEAFF
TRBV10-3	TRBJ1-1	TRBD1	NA	TGTGCCATCAACAGGGGGGGGAACACTGAAGCTTTCTTT	CAINRGGNTEAFF
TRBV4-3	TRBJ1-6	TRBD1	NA	TGCGCCAGCAGCCAAGATTCACCGGGACAGGGCCGCTCCTATAATTCACCCCTCCACTTT	CASSQDSPGQGRSYNSPLHF
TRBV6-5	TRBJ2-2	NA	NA	TGTGCCAGCAGTCCAACACCAGGGAACCGGTGGGAGCTGTTTTTT	CASSPTPGNRWELFF
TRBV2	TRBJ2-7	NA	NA	TGTGCCAGCAGTGAAGGGGAGACCTACGAGCAGTACTTC	CASSEGETYEQYF
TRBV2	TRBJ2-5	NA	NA	TGTGCCAGCGGTCCGGGGGAGACCCAGTACTTC	CASGPGETQYF
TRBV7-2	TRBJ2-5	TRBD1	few	TGTGCCAGCAGCTCCGGGACAGTCCAAGAGACCCAGTACTTC	CASSSGTVQETQYF
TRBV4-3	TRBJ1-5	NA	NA	TGCGCCAGCAGCCAAGGAGGGAATCAGCCCCAGCATTTT	CASSQGGNQPQHF
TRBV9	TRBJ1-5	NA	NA	TGTGCCAGCAGCGCCACAGAAAACAATCAGCCCCAGCATTTT	CASSATENNQPQHF
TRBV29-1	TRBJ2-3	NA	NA	TGCAGCGTTGCTAGGAACCCAGATACGCAGTATTTT	CSVARNPDTQYF
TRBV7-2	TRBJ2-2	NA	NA	TGTGCCAGCGGCCCCCAACCCGCCGGGGAGCTGTTTTTT	CASGPQPAGELFF
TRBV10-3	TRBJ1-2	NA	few	TGTGCCATCACTAAGCAGGAGAACTATGGCTACACCTTC	CAITKQENYGYTF
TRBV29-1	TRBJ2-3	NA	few	TGCAGCGTCTCTGGCAGGTCCACAGATACGCAGTATTTT	CSVSGRSTDTQYF
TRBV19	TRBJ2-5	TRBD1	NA	TGTGCCAGTAATCCCGGGACAGGGGGCCTCCGGGAGACCCAGTACTTC	CASNPGTGGLRETQYF
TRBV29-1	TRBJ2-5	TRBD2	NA	TGCAGCGTTGCTGGGACTAGCGTGGAGACCCAGTACTTC	CSVAGTSVETQYF
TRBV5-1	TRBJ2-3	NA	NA	TGCGCCAGCAGTTCAGGGTCAGATACGCAGTATTTT	CASSSGSDTQYF
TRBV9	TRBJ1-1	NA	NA	TGTGCCAGCAGCGTAGAGGGCAGCCCGAACACTGAAGCTTTCTTT	CASSVEGSPNTEAFF
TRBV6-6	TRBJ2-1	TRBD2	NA	TGTGCCAGCAGTTACTGGCGGGGGGGTAATGAGCAGTTCTTC	CASSYWRGGNEQFF
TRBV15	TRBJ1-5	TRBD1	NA	TGTGCCACCAGCGACAGGGCGTCCAATCAGCCCCAGCATTTT	CATSDRASNQPQHF
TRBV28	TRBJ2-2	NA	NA	TGTGCCAGCAGCGTCAACACCGGGGAGCTGTTTTTT	CASSVNTGELFF
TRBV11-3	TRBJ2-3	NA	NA	TGTGCCAGCAGCAAGACTAGGGCAGATACGCAGTATTTT	CASSKTRADTQYF
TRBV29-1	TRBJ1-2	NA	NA	TGCAGCGTTGAAGATGAGGGGGGCTACGGCTACACCTTC	CSVEDEGGYGYTF
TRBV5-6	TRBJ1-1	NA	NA	TGTGCCAGCAGCTTGGAGAGGAACACTGAAGCTTTCTTT	CASSLERNTEAFF
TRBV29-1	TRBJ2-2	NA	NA	TGCAGCGTTGATAATACGAACACCGGGGAGCTGTTTTTT	CSVDNTNTGELFF